The 30 T cell receptor beta chains listed next were all sequenced from one sample in a study of OX40 agonist ivuxolimab in advanced cancers. Sequencing was performed with immunoSEQ multiplex PCR; in TCRdb, only in-frame clones are kept and a portion is missing. Of 20,000 to 25,000 clones in the sample, 80% to 90% were seen once. The source material was CD4+ or CD8+ T cells sorted from blood, sampled in a trial of the OX40 agonist ivuxolimab. The receptors derive from an adult with an advanced solid tumor such as melanoma, head and neck, liver or kidney cancer.

This rearrangement joins TRBV6-6 to TRBJ2-7, with D maybe TRBD1 (5 bases). The germline V and J ends were trimmed by 2 bases and 0 bases, with 8 bases remaining between them. This CDR3 spans 14 amino acids. The V gene's germline CDR1 is MNHNY and CDR2 SVGAGI (reference sequence). The CDR3 loop is CASSYRQNSYEQYF. For the CDR3, the DNA is TGTGCCAGCAGTTACAGACAGAACTCCTACGAGCAGTACTTC.

V and J are TRBV11-3 and TRBJ2-6, with 8 positions matching TRBD1. The CDR3 runs to 15 residues. Trimming at V came to 5 bases and at J to 2 bases, leaving 2 bases not matched to a gene. Per germline, CDR1 SGHNT and CDR2 YENEEA. Here the CDR3 reads CASSPGGAGANVLTF. The CDR3 DNA reads as TGTGCCAGCAGCCCAGGGGGCGCTGGGGCCAACGTCCTGACTTTC.

J is TRBJ2-7 and V is TRBV30; D not resolved. CDR1 and CDR2 from the germline V gene are GTSNPN and SVGIG (reference sequence). The CDR3 consists of 12 residues. V was trimmed by 5 bases and J by 3 bases, leaving 11 bases between them. In DNA form, the CDR3 reads TGTGCCTGGGGCAGTTCTCTCTACGAGCAGTACTTC. Its protein product is CAWGSSLYEQYF.

The V call is TRBV7-9, the J call TRBJ2-3; no definite D call. CDR1 is SEHNR and CDR2 is FQNEAQ in the germline V gene (reference sequence). The CDR3 length is 12 residues. V was cut by 5 bases and J by 2 bases, with 5 bases left in between. This chain's CDR3 is CASSEATDTQYF. CDR3 coding DNA: TGTGCCAGCAGCGAGGCCACAGATACGCAGTATTTT.

The chain is built from TRBV5-4 and TRBJ2-7, with 11 positions matching TRBD1. J was trimmed by 2 bases and V by 3 bases; bases with no gene match: 4. The CDR3 has 15 residues. Germline CDR1 is SGHNT and CDR2 is YYREEE (reference sequence). The CDR3 bases are TGTGCCAGCAGCTCGGGACAGGGGGTCACCTACGAGCAGTACTTC. Residues: CASSSGQGVTYEQYF. Using reference TRBV5-4 and TRBJ2-7 for the parts outside the CDR3, the full variable domain is ETGVTQSPTHLIKTRGQQVTLRCSSQSGHNTVSWYQQALGQGPQFIFQYYREEENGRGNFPPRFSGLQFPNYSSELNVNALELDDSALYLCASSSGQGVTYEQYFGPGTRLTVT.

This clone has only a few counts. The V gene is TRBV10-2, the J gene TRBJ2-3, with 7 bases aligning to TRBD2. The V gene end was trimmed by 5 bases and the J gene end by 1 base; junction bases not matched to a gene: 6. The CDR3 sequence is 15 residues long. Germline values: CDR1 WSHSY, CDR2 SAAADI. The CDR3 nucleotides are TGCGCCAGCAGTTACGGACTAGTGGGCACAGATACGCAGTATTTT. This sequence encodes CASSYGLVGTDTQYF.

The chain links TRBV29-1 to TRBJ2-5, with D tentatively TRBD1 (6 bases). The V gene's germline CDR1 is SQVTM and CDR2 ANQGSEA. The CDR3 length is 11 residues. V was pared by 7 bases and J by 5 bases, with 11 bases between. The DNA for the CDR3 is TGCAGCGCCGGGACAACGGAGACCCAGTACTTC. This codes for CSAGTTETQYF. Drawing the rest from reference TRBV29-1 and TRBJ2-5, the complete variable domain is SAVISQKPSRDICQRGTSLTIQCQVDSQVTMMFWYRQQPGQSLTLIATANQGSEATYESGFVIDKFPISRPNLTFSTLTVSNMSPEDSSIYLCSAGTTETQYFGPGTRLLVL.

This clone was detected a few times. CDR3 protein: CSAKGGHEQYF. In DNA, the CDR3 is TGCAGTGCTAAGGGGGGCCACGAGCAGTACTTC. V and J are TRBV20-1 and TRBJ2-7, with D possibly called TRBD1 or TRBD2 (6 bases each). This CDR3 comprises 11 residues. V was cut by 4 bases and J by 5 bases, with 9 bases left in between. CDR1 and CDR2 (germline): DFQATT, SNEGSKA (reference sequence).

This clone appeared a single time. V usage is TRBV6-5 and J usage is TRBJ2-1; TRBD1 is a possible D gene (6 bases). This CDR3 region has 15 residues. The V gene lost 8 bases and the J gene lost 0 bases, with 14 bases spanning the gap. Germline V gene sequence: CDR1 MNHEY, CDR2 SVGAGI. In DNA form, the CDR3 reads TGTGCCAGCGGGGGCGGCCCAAGCTCCTACAATGAGCAGTTCTTC. This codes for CASGGGPSSYNEQFF.

This chain uses TRBV4-3 with TRBJ2-7; a possible D gene is TRBD1 (6 bases). V dropped 2 bases and J dropped 0 bases, with 11 bases sitting between them. The CDR3 consists of 15 residues. Germline V gene lookup returns CDR1 LGHNA and CDR2 YSLEER. CDR3 in amino acids: CASSQLQGLSYEQYF. CDR3 in DNA: TGCGCCAGCAGCCAATTACAGGGTCTCTCCTACGAGCAGTACTTC.

CDR3 in DNA: TGTGCCAGCTCACGGGTCAGGGATTCCTACGAGCAGTACTTC. This gives the protein CASSRVRDSYEQYF. V is TRBV18 and J is TRBJ2-7, with a possible D match to TRBD1 (5 bases). This CDR3 is 14 amino acids long. Germline loops: CDR1 KGHSH, CDR2 LQKENI. The germline V and J ends were trimmed by 4 bases and 1 base, with 11 bases remaining between them.

The V and J genes are TRBV7-9 and TRBJ1-4, with a tentative D call TRBD1 (5 bases). This CDR3 is built from 13 residues. Trimming removed 5 bases at V and 8 bases at J, with 12 bases between. CDR1 is SEHNR, CDR2 FQNEAQ, per germline (reference sequence). The CDR3 DNA reads as TGTGCCAGCAGCCTAGGGGATCGGGAAAAACTGTTTTTT. It is translated as CASSLGDREKLFF.

The chain links TRBV18 to TRBJ2-6; D is unclear. The CDR3 runs 17 residues. V lost 3 bases and J 0 bases, leaving 12 bases between the germline ends. The germline V gene has CDR1 KGHSH and CDR2 LQKENI. CDR3 loop: CASSPLTLGSGANVLTF. The CDR3 bases are TGTGCCAGCTCACCTCTGACTCTGGGCTCTGGGGCCAACGTCCTGACTTTC.

V and J are TRBV18 and TRBJ2-1, with TRBD2 matching over 12 bases. This CDR3 has 15 residues. V shed 3 bases, J shed 6 bases, and the junction held 3 bases outside the gene matches. Germline CDR1 KGHSH, CDR2 LQKENI. CDR3 nucleotide sequence: TGTGCCAGCTCACCGGCTAGCGGGAGGGCCAATGAGCAGTTCTTC. The encoded protein is CASSPASGRANEQFF.

The J gene is TRBJ2-2, the V gene TRBV11-3; a weak D match, TRBD1 (5 bases). Trimming left V 1 base short and J 6 bases short, with 9 bases between. The germline CDR1 and CDR2 sequences are SGHNT and YENEEA. This CDR3 is built from 14 residues. CDR3 DNA: TGTGCCAGCAGCTTAGTTCAGGGCGCCGGGGAGCTGTTTTTT. Its translation is CASSLVQGAGELFF.

This clone has just one count. This sequence joins TRBV19 and TRBJ1-5, with 8 bases lining up with TRBD1. Trimming at V came to 5 bases and at J to 3 bases, leaving 6 bases not matched to a gene. Germline V gene sequence: CDR1 LNHDA, CDR2 SQIVND (reference sequence). This CDR3 has 15 amino acids. DNA for the CDR3: TGTGCCAGTAGTTCCCCCAGGGGGCCCAATCAGCCCCAGCATTTT. Residues: CASSSPRGPNQPQHF.

The chain uses TRBV7-8 and TRBJ1-2, with TRBD1 as a possible D gene (5 bases). Per the germline V gene, CDR1 is SGHVS and CDR2 is FQNEAQ. This CDR3 contains 13 residues. Trimming removed 4 bases from V and 5 bases from J, with 11 bases in between. The CDR3 here is CASSSDIRYGYTF. CDR3 nucleotide sequence: TGTGCCAGCAGCTCGGACATTCGGTATGGCTACACCTTC.

The chain links TRBV19 to TRBJ2-1; D remains ambiguous. The CDR3 contains 15 residues. The germline V gene has CDR1 LNHDA and CDR2 SQIVND (reference sequence). Trimming shortened V by 7 bases and J by 6 bases, and 19 bases separated the two germline ends. This CDR3 is CASMGGGMALNEQFF. In DNA form, the CDR3 reads TGTGCCAGTATGGGTGGCGGAATGGCTCTCAATGAGCAGTTCTTC.

This chain links TRBV5-4 with TRBJ2-3, with D uncertain. Germline-derived CDR1 and CDR2 are SGHNT and YYREEE (reference sequence). V lost 5 bases, J lost 1 base, and 11 bases lay in between. This CDR3 is built from 14 residues. The CDR3 spells CASSMTQRTDTQYF. Written as DNA, the CDR3 is TGTGCCAGCAGTATGACGCAGCGCACAGATACGCAGTATTTT.

The CDR3 sequence: CATSRDGRREPNNEQFF. The CDR3, as DNA: TGTGCCACCAGCAGAGACGGGAGGCGGGAGCCTAACAATGAGCAGTTCTTC. The chain employs TRBV15 and TRBJ2-1; 7 nucleotides align to TRBD2. The length of the CDR3 is 17 residues. V gave up 0 bases and J gave up 5 bases; unmatched junction bases: 10. The germline CDR1 and CDR2 sequences are LNHNV and YYDKDF (reference sequence).

The genes are TRBV19 and TRBJ2-6; TRBD1 aligns across 10 bases. The V segment lost 5 bases and the J segment 5 bases; nucleotides outside the gene matches: 15. Germline loops: CDR1 LNHDA, CDR2 SQIVND (reference sequence). This CDR3 is built from 19 residues. CDR3 bases: TGTGCCAGTAGTCGAATCTCTCCGGAGACAGGGGGCCGGGCCAACGTCCTGACTTTC. It specifies CASSRISPETGGRANVLTF.

CDR3 residues: CASSLRTGDEKLFF. CDR3 nucleotide sequence: TGTGCCAGTAGTCTGCGGACAGGGGATGAAAAACTGTTTTTT. J is TRBJ1-4 and V is TRBV19; TRBD1 matches 9 bases. CDR3 length: 14 amino acids. Germline CDR1 reads LNHDA; CDR2 reads SQIVND (reference sequence). The ends lost 5 bases at V and 6 bases at J; junction bases unmatched: 4.

This clone appeared a few times. This chain joins TRBV5-6 and TRBJ1-4, with 7 bases matching TRBD1. Per germline, CDR1 SGHDT and CDR2 YYEEEE. Trimming took 4 bases from V and 4 from J; bases not matched to a gene: 4. This CDR3 region has 14 residues. CDR3: CASSPTGINEKLFF. For the CDR3, the DNA is TGTGCCAGCAGCCCGACAGGGATTAATGAAAAACTGTTTTTT.

V and J are TRBV4-1 and TRBJ2-1, with D unclear. The CDR3 loop spans 15 amino acids. Germline CDR1 and CDR2: MGHRA and YSYEKL. Trimming cost V 4 bases and J 1 base, with 11 bases left between them. The CDR3, as DNA: TGCGCCAGCAGCCCAATCGGTTCTTCCTACAATGAGCAGTTCTTC. It is translated as CASSPIGSSYNEQFF.

The V gene is TRBV27, the J gene TRBJ1-6; no reliable D call. The CDR3 covers 14 residues. V was pared by 7 bases and J by 0 bases, with 7 bases between. Germline-derived CDR1 and CDR2 are MNHEY and SMNVEV (reference sequence). For the CDR3, the DNA is TGTGCCAGCACAGTTAGCTCCTATAATTCACCCCTCCACTTT. Protein: CASTVSSYNSPLHF.

The chain employs TRBV6-5 and TRBJ2-7, with D unclear. This CDR3 is built from 12 residues. Germline CDR1 is MNHEY and CDR2 is SVGAGI. V was clipped by 0 bases and J by 2 bases, with 2 bases between them. CDR3 DNA sequence: TGTGCCAGCAGTTACTCCACCTACGAGCAGTACTTC. Translating gives CASSYSTYEQYF.

The chain joins TRBV13 to TRBJ1-1; D call uncertain. Trimming left V 3 bases short and J 0 bases short, with 5 bases between. Germline V CDR1 and CDR2: PRHDT, FYEKMQ (reference sequence). The CDR3 length is 13 residues. CDR3 DNA: TGTGCCAGCAGCTTGGAGGTGAACACTGAAGCTTTCTTT. As protein: CASSLEVNTEAFF. The full variable domain, rest sourced from reference TRBV13 and TRBJ1-1, is AAGVIQSPRHLIKEKRETATLKCYPIPRHDTVYWYQQGPGQDPQFLISFYEKMQSDKGSIPDRFSAQQFSDYHSELNMSSLELGDSALYFCASSLEVNTEAFFGQGTRLTVV.

The V call is TRBV7-2, the J call TRBJ2-7; D possibly corresponds to TRBD2 (5 bases). Germline CDR1 reads SGHTA; CDR2 reads FQGNSA. V was clipped by 4 bases and J by 3 bases, with 13 bases between them. There are 14 residues in the CDR3. The CDR3 nucleotides are TGTGCCAGCAGCTCGCCTAGTGGAGGCTACGAGCAGTACTTC. This gives the protein CASSSPSGGYEQYF.

This clone was picked up a small number of times. The chain has TRBV30 and TRBJ1-4; the D gene is possibly TRBD1 (5 bases). The CDR3 extends over 13 amino acids. V gave up 4 bases and J gave up 3 bases, with 9 bases separating them. Germline values: CDR1 GTSNPN, CDR2 SVGIG (reference sequence). In DNA, the CDR3 is TGTGCCTGGACAGGGAGTGCTAATGAAAAACTGTTTTTT. Translated, it gives CAWTGSANEKLFF.

The CDR3 is CASSSHDRSGRRTGELFF. The CDR3 region has the DNA TGTGCCAGCAGCTCCCACGATCGGAGCGGGAGACGGACCGGGGAGCTGTTTTTT. This chain uses TRBV7-6 with TRBJ2-2; 8 nucleotides match TRBD2. Trimming at V came to 4 bases and at J to 5 bases, leaving 15 bases not matched to a gene. The CDR3 spans 18 residues. The V gene's germline CDR1 is SGHVS and CDR2 FNYEAQ. The whole variable domain, remainder taken from reference TRBV7-6 and TRBJ2-2, is GAGVSQSPRYKVTKRGQDVALRCDPISGHVSLYWYRQALGQGPEFLTYFNYEAQQDKSGLPNDRFSAERPEGSISTLTIQRTEQRDSAMYRCASSSHDRSGRRTGELFFGEGSRLTVL.